The subject of this entry is one T cell receptor (beta chain). One junction end disagrees with the germline gene, perhaps due to a read error. CDR3 length: 16 amino acids. The data originate from a study of tumor and adjacent non-tumor tissue in lung cancer. TCRbeta libraries were built with three rounds of nested PCR, modified from ARM-PCR. TCRdb ran MiXCR on the multiplex PCR reads and lists one entry per CDR3 protein. Of some 200,000 distinct CDR3 sequences listed, 71% were seen once; the top ten hold 20% to 25%. No cell sorting was done before RNA was extracted from the tissue. This TCR was sampled from a man in his sixties with non-small cell lung cancer. V usage is TRBV12-3 or TRBV12-4 and J usage is TRBJ2-6, with D unclear. The sequencing sample was made of lung tumor tissue. The CDR3 loop reads CASSHRRKSGVNVLTF. The CDR3 nucleotides are TGTGCCAGCAGTCACCGACGGAAATCTGGGGTCAACGTCCTGACTTTC.